Shown below are 30 T cell receptor beta chains from a single sample sequenced in a study of blood T cell repertoires in COVID-19. Assay: immunoSEQ multiplex PCR; the TCRdb copy retains only in-frame clones and omits some. The sample shows approximately 300,000 clones, 70% to 90% of them seen only once. The specimen sequenced was PBMCs or T cells enriched from blood (not recorded which). The receptors stem from a woman in her twenties or thirties who had recovered from COVID-19.

Details on this clone: At one end, the junction sequence differs from germline, possibly due to a read error. The V gene is TRBV7-7, the J gene TRBJ2-5; 13 positions agree with TRBD2. CDR1 SSHAT and CDR2 FNYEAQ come from the germline V gene (reference sequence). The CDR3 is 16 amino acids. CDR3 coding DNA: TGTGCTAGCAGCCCGGGACTAGCGGGACCAAAAGAGACCCAGTACTTC. It is translated as CASSPGLAGPKETQYF.

V and J are TRBV2 and TRBJ2-7; TRBD1 agrees at 8 bases. Trimming at V came to 5 bases and at J to 0 bases, leaving 6 bases not matched to a gene. Germline V gives CDR1 SNHLY, CDR2 FYNNEI. The CDR3 consists of 15 residues. The chain's CDR3 is CASSPDRGNSYEQYF. In DNA, the CDR3 is TGTGCCAGCAGTCCCGACAGGGGCAACTCCTACGAGCAGTACTTC.

The J gene is TRBJ2-5, the V gene TRBV6-2 or TRBV6-3; maybe TRBD1 (6 bases). CDR1 is MNHEY, CDR2 SVGEGT, per germline. Trimming shortened V by 2 bases and J by 4 bases, and 14 bases separated the two germline ends. This CDR3 region has 15 residues. For the CDR3, the DNA is TGTGCCAGCAGTTACACGAACGCAGGGGTAGAGACCCAGTACTTC. It encodes CASSYTNAGVETQYF.

This chain uses TRBV30 with TRBJ1-5; 7 bases line up with TRBD1. Germline CDR1 GTSNPN, CDR2 SVGIG (reference sequence). The J segment lost 6 bases and the V segment lost 4 bases, leaving 15 bases of the junction unmatched. This CDR3 is 16 amino acids long. CDR3 in DNA: TGTGCCTGGACCAACCACCCAGGGGGTCCAGGTCAGCCCCAGCATTTT. This encodes CAWTNHPGGPGQPQHF.

This clone was seen more than once but under ten times. J is TRBJ1-3 and V is TRBV4-2; D possibly corresponds to TRBD1 (5 bases). V gave up 0 bases and J gave up 0 bases, with 15 bases separating them. This CDR3 has 18 residues. Per the germline V gene, CDR1 is LGHNA and CDR2 is YNFKEQ. The CDR3 DNA is TGTGCCAGCAGCCAAGATGCGGGGCGGACCACCTCTGGAAACACCATATATTTT. Translated: CASSQDAGRTTSGNTIYF.

This chain joins TRBV18 and TRBJ1-4; 10 bases are shared with TRBD1. Trimming removed 9 bases from V and 6 bases from J; junction bases left unmatched: 7. The CDR3 is made up of 14 amino acids. CDR1 is KGHSH and CDR2 is LQKENI in the germline V gene. CDR3 sequence reads: CASHRDRGDEKLFF. The CDR3 coding sequence is TGTGCCAGTCACAGGGACAGGGGAGATGAAAAACTGTTTTTT.

The V and J genes are TRBV19 and TRBJ1-5; a possible D gene is TRBD1 (5 bases). The CDR3 is 15 residues long. Germline V gene data show CDR1 as LNHDA and CDR2 as SQIVND (reference sequence). V lost 3 bases to trimming and J lost 7 bases, with 16 bases between them. DNA for the CDR3: TGTGCCAGTAGTATTCAGGGCCACCCAGGGCAGCCCCAGCATTTT. It yields the protein CASSIQGHPGQPQHF.

This clone was seen a single time. The chain couples TRBV24-1 to TRBJ1-2, with D unclear. The CDR3 is made up of 15 amino acids. V was shortened by 2 bases and J by 5 bases, with 14 bases between the two germline ends. Germline values: CDR1 KGHDR, CDR2 SFDVKD. In nucleotides, the CDR3 is TGTGCCACCAGTGATTCTGTCATTGGGCTATATGGCTACACCTTC. Protein product: CATSDSVIGLYGYTF.

The count of this clone is one. The V gene is TRBV7-9, the J gene TRBJ1-1, with D uncertain. With 0 bases removed from V and 0 bases from J, the gap between germline ends came to 8 bases. The CDR3 has 15 amino acids. Germline assignment: CDR1 SEHNR and CDR2 FQNEAQ (reference sequence). CDR3 DNA sequence: TGTGCCAGCAGCTTAGCGCAGGATATGAACACTGAAGCTTTCTTT. It is translated as CASSLAQDMNTEAFF.

This chain connects TRBV14 to TRBJ1-2; 7 bases line up with TRBD1. The CDR3 runs 15 residues. J lost 3 bases, V lost 4 bases, and 8 bases had no gene match. Germline CDR1 reads SGHDN; CDR2 reads FVKESK. CDR3: CASSLRQGSHYGYTF. In DNA, the CDR3 is TGTGCCAGCAGCCTCCGACAGGGTTCCCACTATGGCTACACCTTC. Full variable domain (rest looked up from reference TRBV14 and TRBJ1-2): EAGVTQFPSHSVIEKGQTVTLRCDPISGHDNLYWYRRVMGKEIKFLLHFVKESKQDESGMPNNRFLAERTGGTYSTLKVQPAELEDSGVYFCASSLRQGSHYGYTFGSGTRLTVV.

This clone has only one observation. The J gene is TRBJ1-1, the V gene TRBV20-1; unclear D gene. CDR3 length: 14 residues. Deletions cut 3 bases from V and 0 bases from J, with 11 bases between. The germline CDR1 and CDR2 sequences are DFQATT and SNEGSKA (reference sequence). CDR3 sequence (DNA): TGCAGTGCTAGTCGCGGGAAAATGAACACTGAAGCTTTCTTT. Protein sequence: CSASRGKMNTEAFF.

This clone has more than one count but fewer than ten. The gene calls are TRBV9 and TRBJ2-1; D is unresolved. Looked up from germline, CDR1 is SGDLS and CDR2 is YYNGEE. CDR3 size: 13 residues. V lost 0 bases and J lost 8, with 9 bases in between. CDR3 coding DNA: TGTGCCAGCAGCGTAGACCCGGTGGATGAGCAGTTCTTC. It yields the protein CASSVDPVDEQFF.

This chain joins TRBV2 and TRBJ2-1; weak D call: TRBD1 (6 bases). Trimming left V 8 bases short and J 0 bases short, with 11 bases between. CDR3 length equals 14 residues. CDR1 and CDR2 (germline): SNHLY, FYNNEI. CDR3 residues: CASQDRSSYNEQFF. CDR3 DNA sequence: TGTGCCAGCCAAGACAGGAGCTCCTACAATGAGCAGTTCTTC. Combining the CDR3 with reference TRBV2 and TRBJ2-1 gives the whole variable domain EPEVTQTPSHQVTQMGQEVILRCVPISNHLYFYWYRQILGQKVEFLVSFYNNEISEKSEIFDDQFSVERPDGSNFTLKIRSTKLEDSAMYFCASQDRSSYNEQFFGPGTRLTVL.

This clone was detected only a few times. This sequence joins TRBV5-5 and TRBJ1-5, with a weak D call TRBD1 (5 bases). This CDR3 comprises 14 residues. V lost 0 bases, J lost 6 bases, and 10 bases lay in between. Looked up from germline, CDR1 is SGHKS and CDR2 is YYEKEE (reference sequence). The CDR3 protein is CASSLVQGRQPQHF. Written as DNA, the CDR3 is TGTGCCAGCAGCTTGGTTCAGGGCCGTCAGCCCCAGCATTTT.

This rearrangement joins TRBV6-1 to TRBJ2-6, with D unclear. V was cut by 4 bases and J by 0 bases, with 10 bases left in between. The germline CDR1 and CDR2 sequences are MNHNS and SASEGT. This CDR3 comprises 16 residues. CDR3 DNA: TGTGCCAGCAGTGTACAGCCACTCTCTGGGGCCAACGTCCTGACTTTC. It specifies CASSVQPLSGANVLTF.

This chain links TRBV12-5 with TRBJ1-3; D ambiguous. The CDR3 totals 12 residues. V was trimmed by 4 bases and J by 8 bases, leaving 9 bases between them. Looked up from germline, CDR1 is LGHNT and CDR2 is FRNRAP. The CDR3 sequence: CASGWGEDTIYF. CDR3 nucleotide sequence: TGTGCTAGTGGTTGGGGAGAGGACACCATATATTTT.

This rearrangement joins TRBV2 to TRBJ1-2; D is perhaps TRBD1 (6 bases). The CDR3 has 16 residues. CDR1 is SNHLY and CDR2 is FYNNEI in the germline V gene. The V and J ends lost 5 bases and 7 bases respectively, with 23 bases between them. The CDR3 sequence: CASSPQSGGLGSGYTF. The CDR3 region has the DNA TGTGCCAGCAGTCCCCAAAGCGGGGGCTTGGGAAGTGGCTACACCTTC.

This clone was seen a single time. The chain recombines TRBV3-1 (or the pseudogene TRBV3-2) with TRBJ1-2; 10 positions agree with TRBD1. This CDR3 has 14 residues. Looked up from germline, CDR1 is LGHDT and CDR2 is YNNKEL (reference sequence). Germline trimming cut 4 bases from V and 5 bases from J; bases unmatched to any gene: 4. In DNA, the CDR3 is TGTGCCAGCAGCCGGGGACAGGGGTGGTATGGCTACACCTTC. It codes for CASSRGQGWYGYTF.

As regards this clone: This same CDR3 is encoded by further DNA sequences in the sample. The chain links TRBV13 to TRBJ1-3; 7 positions match TRBD1. There are 14 residues in the CDR3. Per germline, CDR1 PRHDT and CDR2 FYEKMQ (reference sequence). V shed 5 bases and J 2 bases; nucleotides not matched to a gene: 3. The CDR3 here is CASSEQGTGNTIYF. The CDR3 nucleotides read TGTGCCAGCAGCGAACAGGGGACTGGAAACACCATATATTTT.

The rearrangement uses TRBV28 and TRBJ1-1; D might be TRBD1 (5 bases). CDR3 size: 17 residues. Trimming left V 2 bases short and J 4 bases short, with 20 bases between. Germline CDR1 MDHEN, CDR2 SYDVKM. The CDR3 region is CASSLLFRGGEITEAFF. The CDR3 nucleotides read TGTGCCAGCAGTTTACTATTTCGGGGAGGGGAGATCACTGAAGCTTTCTTT.

In nucleotides, the CDR3 is TGTGCCACCAGTGATCCTGCCGGTGAGACCCAGTACTTC. Translating it yields CATSDPAGETQYF. V and J are TRBV24-1 and TRBJ2-5; no definite D call. The CDR3 is 13 residues long. Germline loops: CDR1 KGHDR, CDR2 SFDVKD. The ends were cut back, 3 bases at V and 5 bases at J, with 9 bases in the middle.

The chain uses TRBV6-2 or TRBV6-3 and TRBJ2-3; no definite D call. There are 13 residues in the CDR3. CDR1 and CDR2 (germline): MNHEY, SVGEGT. The V and J ends lost 2 bases and 6 bases respectively, with 9 bases between them. CDR3 sequence: CASSYTAYDTQYF. The CDR3 DNA reads TGTGCCAGCAGTTACACAGCCTACGATACGCAGTATTTT.

The chain combines TRBV3-1 (or the pseudogene TRBV3-2) with TRBJ1-1; D remains unclear. V was trimmed by 5 bases and J by 4 bases, leaving 14 bases between them. The CDR3 is 14 amino acids. The germline V gene encodes CDR1 LGHDT and CDR2 YNNKEL (reference sequence). The CDR3 DNA reads as TGTGCCAGCAGCTCGCGACGGGTGAGCACTGAAGCTTTCTTT. This sequence encodes CASSSRRVSTEAFF.

The V and J genes are TRBV5-1 and TRBJ1-1; D is ambiguous. Trimming shortened V by 4 bases and J by 3 bases, and 13 bases separated the two germline ends. This CDR3 contains 14 residues. Germline CDR1 is SGHRS and CDR2 is YFSETQ. CDR3 nucleotides: TGCGCCAGCAGCGGCGGGTCTAGGGACACTGAAGCTTTCTTT. It is translated as CASSGGSRDTEAFF.

The chain links TRBV19 to TRBJ1-1; TRBD1 matches at 8 bases. J lost 2 bases, V lost 5 bases, and 10 bases had no gene match. CDR3 size: 16 residues. Germline V gene lookup returns CDR1 LNHDA and CDR2 SQIVND (reference sequence). This CDR3 reads CASSPGTGAGNTEAFF. Written as DNA, the CDR3 is TGTGCCAGTAGTCCGGGGACAGGAGCCGGTAACACTGAAGCTTTCTTT.

The chain uses TRBV10-1 and TRBJ1-5; TRBD1 might be the D (6 bases). Germline V lookup: CDR1 WNHNN, CDR2 SYGVQD (reference sequence). The CDR3 length is 15 residues. Trimming stripped 7 bases from V and 2 bases from J, with 15 bases between. The CDR3 region has the DNA TGCGCCAGCACAGAGCCCAGACAGGGCAATCAGCCCCAGCATTTT. It translates to CASTEPRQGNQPQHF.

The chain links TRBV25-1 to TRBJ2-7; possible D gene TRBD1, 5 bases. The CDR3 covers 15 residues. Germline CDR1 and CDR2: MGHDK and SYGVNS. The V end lost 4 bases, the J end lost 0 bases, and 13 bases lay between the germline ends. As DNA, the CDR3 is TGTGCCAGCAGTGTTTCCGGCAGGGACTCCTACGAGCAGTACTTC. This gives the protein CASSVSGRDSYEQYF.

This clone occurred once. V gene TRBV2 combines with J gene TRBJ1-5; D call uncertain. This CDR3 comprises 14 residues. Trimming left V 3 bases short and J 0 bases short, with 6 bases between. The germline V gene encodes CDR1 SNHLY and CDR2 FYNNEI. The CDR3 reads CASSDTYSNQPQHF. DNA for the CDR3: TGTGCCAGCAGTGACACTTATAGCAATCAGCCCCAGCATTTT.

The chain carries TRBV5-1 and TRBJ1-1; a possible D gene is TRBD1 (5 bases). Germline CDR1 is SGHRS and CDR2 is YFSETQ. There are 15 residues in the CDR3. The ends were cut back, 4 bases at V and 5 bases at J, with 18 bases in the middle. This CDR3 is CASSRDSGSRTEAFF. The CDR3 DNA follows: TGCGCCAGCAGCCGGGACTCAGGAAGTAGGACTGAAGCTTTCTTT.

This sequence joins TRBV13 and TRBJ2-5; unclear D gene. V lost 1 base to trimming and J lost 5 bases, with 11 bases between them. Germline CDR1 reads PRHDT; CDR2 reads FYEKMQ (reference sequence). This CDR3 is 14 amino acids long. The CDR3 DNA sequence: TGTGCCAGCAGCTTAGCACACCGCCCGGAGACCCAGTACTTC. Translated: CASSLAHRPETQYF.